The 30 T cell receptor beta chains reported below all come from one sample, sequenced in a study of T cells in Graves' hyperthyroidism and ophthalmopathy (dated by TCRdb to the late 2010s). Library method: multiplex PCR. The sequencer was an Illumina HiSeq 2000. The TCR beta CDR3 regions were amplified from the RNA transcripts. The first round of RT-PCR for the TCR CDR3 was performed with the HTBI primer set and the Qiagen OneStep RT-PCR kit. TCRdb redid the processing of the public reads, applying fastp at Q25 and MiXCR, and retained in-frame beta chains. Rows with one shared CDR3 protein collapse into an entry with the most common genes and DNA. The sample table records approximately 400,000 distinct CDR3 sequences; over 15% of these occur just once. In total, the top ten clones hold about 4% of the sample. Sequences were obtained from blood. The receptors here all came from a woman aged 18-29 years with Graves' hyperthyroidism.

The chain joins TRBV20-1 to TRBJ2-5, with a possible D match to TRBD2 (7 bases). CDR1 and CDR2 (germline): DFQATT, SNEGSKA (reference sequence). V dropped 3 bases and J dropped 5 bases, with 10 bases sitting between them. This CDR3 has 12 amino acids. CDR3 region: CSARRGGETQYF. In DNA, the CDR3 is TGCAGTGCTAGGAGGGGGGGGGAGACCCAGTACTTC.

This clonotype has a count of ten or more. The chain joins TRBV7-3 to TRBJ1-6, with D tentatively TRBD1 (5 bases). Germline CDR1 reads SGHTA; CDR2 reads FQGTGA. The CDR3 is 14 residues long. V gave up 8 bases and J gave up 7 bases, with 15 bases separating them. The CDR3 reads CASGEGTWNSPLHF. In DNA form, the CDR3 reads TGTGCCAGCGGCGAGGGGACCTGGAATTCACCCCTCCACTTT.

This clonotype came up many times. The CDR3 loop is CACAGIGNTEAFF. CDR3 DNA: TGTGCCTGTGCAGGGATTGGGAACACTGAAGCTTTCTTT. The rearrangement links TRBV30 to TRBJ1-1; D possibly corresponds to TRBD1 (5 bases). Trimming took off 6 bases at V and 1 base at J, with 12 bases between the two ends. Germline lookup yields CDR1 GTSNPN and CDR2 SVGIG (reference sequence). The CDR3 has 13 residues.

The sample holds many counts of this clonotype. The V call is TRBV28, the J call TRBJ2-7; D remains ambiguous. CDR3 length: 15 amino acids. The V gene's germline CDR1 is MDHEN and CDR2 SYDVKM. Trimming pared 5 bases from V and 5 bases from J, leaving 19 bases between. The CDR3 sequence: CASSKSRPLGHEQYF. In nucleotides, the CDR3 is TGTGCCAGCAGTAAAAGCCGGCCCCTAGGACACGAGCAGTACTTC.

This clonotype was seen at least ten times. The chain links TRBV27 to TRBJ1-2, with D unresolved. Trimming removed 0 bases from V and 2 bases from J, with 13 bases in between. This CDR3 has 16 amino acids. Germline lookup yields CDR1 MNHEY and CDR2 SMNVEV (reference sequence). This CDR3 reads CASSLSIHRVNYGYTF. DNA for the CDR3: TGTGCCAGCAGTTTATCGATCCATAGGGTGAACTATGGCTACACCTTC.

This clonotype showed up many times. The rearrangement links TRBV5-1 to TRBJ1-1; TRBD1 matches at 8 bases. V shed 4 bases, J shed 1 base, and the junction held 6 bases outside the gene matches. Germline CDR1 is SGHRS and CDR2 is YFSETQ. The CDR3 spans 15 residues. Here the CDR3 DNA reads TGCGCCAGCAGCACACCGGGACAGGAGAACACTGAAGCTTTCTTT. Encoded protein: CASSTPGQENTEAFF.

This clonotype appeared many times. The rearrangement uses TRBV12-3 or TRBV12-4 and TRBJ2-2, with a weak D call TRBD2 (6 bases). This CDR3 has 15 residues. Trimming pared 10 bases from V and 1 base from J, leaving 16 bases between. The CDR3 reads CATTRFGGNTGELFF. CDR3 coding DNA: TGTGCCACCACCCGGTTCGGGGGGAACACCGGGGAGCTGTTTTTT.

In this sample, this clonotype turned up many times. The CDR3 loop reads CASSFEQGGTGELFF. DNA of the CDR3: TGTGCCAGCAGCTTCGAACAGGGAGGGACCGGGGAGCTGTTTTTT. J is TRBJ2-2 and V is TRBV7-6, with D perhaps matching TRBD2 (7 bases). CDR1 SGHVS and CDR2 FNYEAQ come from the germline V gene. The length of the CDR3 is 15 residues. With 3 bases removed from V and 5 bases from J, the gap between germline ends came to 13 bases.

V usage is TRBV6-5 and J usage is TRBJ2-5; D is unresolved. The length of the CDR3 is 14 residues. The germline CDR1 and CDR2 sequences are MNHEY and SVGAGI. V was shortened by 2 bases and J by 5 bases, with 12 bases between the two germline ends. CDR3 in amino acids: CASSYTDEAETQYF. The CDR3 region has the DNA TGTGCCAGCAGTTACACTGACGAGGCTGAGACCCAGTACTTC.

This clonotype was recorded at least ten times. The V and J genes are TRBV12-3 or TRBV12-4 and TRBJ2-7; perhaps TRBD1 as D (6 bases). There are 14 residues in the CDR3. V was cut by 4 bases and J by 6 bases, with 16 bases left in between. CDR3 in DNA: TGTGCCAGCAGTTCTACAGTGGGGGCGGGCGAGCAGTACTTC. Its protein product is CASSSTVGAGEQYF.

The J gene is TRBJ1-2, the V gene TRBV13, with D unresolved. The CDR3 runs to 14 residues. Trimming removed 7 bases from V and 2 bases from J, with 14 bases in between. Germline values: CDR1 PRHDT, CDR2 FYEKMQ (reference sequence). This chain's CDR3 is CASTLSFDNYGYTF. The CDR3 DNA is TGTGCCAGCACCCTATCTTTCGACAACTATGGCTACACCTTC. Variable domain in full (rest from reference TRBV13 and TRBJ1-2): AAGVIQSPRHLIKEKRETATLKCYPIPRHDTVYWYQQGPGQDPQFLISFYEKMQSDKGSIPDRFSAQQFSDYHSELNMSSLELGDSALYFCASTLSFDNYGYTFGSGTRLTVV.

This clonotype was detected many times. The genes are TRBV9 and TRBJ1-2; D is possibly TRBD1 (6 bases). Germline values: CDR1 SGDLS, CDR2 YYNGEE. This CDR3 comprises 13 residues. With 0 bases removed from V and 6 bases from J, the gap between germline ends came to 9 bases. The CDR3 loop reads CASSVAGAHGYTF. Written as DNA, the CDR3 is TGTGCCAGCAGCGTAGCAGGGGCCCATGGCTACACCTTC.

CDR3 in amino acids: CASSVEGTGQPQHF. The CDR3 coding sequence is TGTGCCAGCAGCGTAGAAGGAACGGGGCAGCCCCAGCATTTT. This chain links TRBV9 with TRBJ1-5, with unresolved D. Germline V gene sequence: CDR1 SGDLS, CDR2 YYNGEE. There are 14 residues in the CDR3. V was shortened by 0 bases and J by 7 bases, with 11 bases between the two germline ends.

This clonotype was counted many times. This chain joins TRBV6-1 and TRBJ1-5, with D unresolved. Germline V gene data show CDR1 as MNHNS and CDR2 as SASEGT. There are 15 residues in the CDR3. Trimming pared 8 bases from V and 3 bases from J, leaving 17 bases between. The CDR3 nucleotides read TGTGCCAGCCGTAGGAAGAGGTCCAACAATCAGCCCCAGCATTTT. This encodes CASRRKRSNNQPQHF.

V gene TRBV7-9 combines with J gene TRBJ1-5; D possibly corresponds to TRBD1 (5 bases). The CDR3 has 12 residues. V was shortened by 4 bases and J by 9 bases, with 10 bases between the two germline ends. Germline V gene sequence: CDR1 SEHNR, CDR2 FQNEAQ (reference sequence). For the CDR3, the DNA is TGTGCCAGCAGCTGGTCCGGGGGGCCCCAGCATTTT. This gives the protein CASSWSGGPQHF. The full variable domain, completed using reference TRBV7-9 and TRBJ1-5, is DTGVSQNPRHKITKRGQNVTFRCDPISEHNRLYWYRQTLGQGPEFLTYFQNEAQLEKSRLLSDRFSAERPKGSFSTLEIQRTEQGDSAMYLCASSWSGGPQHFGDGTRLSIL.

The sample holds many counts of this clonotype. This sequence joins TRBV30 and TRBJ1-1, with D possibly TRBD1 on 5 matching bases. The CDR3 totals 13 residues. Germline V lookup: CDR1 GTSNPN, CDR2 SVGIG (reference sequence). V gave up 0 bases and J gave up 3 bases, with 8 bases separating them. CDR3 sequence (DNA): TGTGCCTGGAGTGTGGGGGGTGACACTGAAGCTTTCTTT. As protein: CAWSVGGDTEAFF.

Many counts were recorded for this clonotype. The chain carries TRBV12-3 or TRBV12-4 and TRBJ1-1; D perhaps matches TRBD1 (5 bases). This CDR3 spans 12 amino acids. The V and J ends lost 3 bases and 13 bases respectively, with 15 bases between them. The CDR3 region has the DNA TGTGCCAGCAGTTTGTCAGGGACCACTGATTTCTTT. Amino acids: CASSLSGTTDFF.

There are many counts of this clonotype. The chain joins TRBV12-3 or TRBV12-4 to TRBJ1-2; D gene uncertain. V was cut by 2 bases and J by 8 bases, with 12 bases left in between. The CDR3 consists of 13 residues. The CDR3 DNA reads TGTGCCAGCAGTTTAAGGTCAGCCTACGGCTACACCTTC. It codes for CASSLRSAYGYTF.

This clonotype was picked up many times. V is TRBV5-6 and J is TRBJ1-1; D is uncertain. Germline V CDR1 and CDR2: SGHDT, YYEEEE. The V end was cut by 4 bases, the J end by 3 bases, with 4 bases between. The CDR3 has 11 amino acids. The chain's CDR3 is CASSIDTEAFF. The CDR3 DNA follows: TGTGCCAGCAGCATCGACACTGAAGCTTTCTTT.

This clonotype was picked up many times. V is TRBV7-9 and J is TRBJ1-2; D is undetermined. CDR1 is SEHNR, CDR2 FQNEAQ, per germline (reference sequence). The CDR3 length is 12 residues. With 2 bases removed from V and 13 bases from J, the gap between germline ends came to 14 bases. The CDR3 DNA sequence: TGTGCCAGCAGCTTAACGCCGACTCGTGGCACCTTC. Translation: CASSLTPTRGTF.

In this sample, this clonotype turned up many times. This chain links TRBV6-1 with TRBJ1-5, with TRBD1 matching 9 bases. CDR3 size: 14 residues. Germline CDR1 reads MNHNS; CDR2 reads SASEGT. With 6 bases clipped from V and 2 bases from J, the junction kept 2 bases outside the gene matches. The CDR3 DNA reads TGTGCCAGCAGGGGACAGGGAGGCAATCAGCCCCAGCATTTT. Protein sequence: CASRGQGGNQPQHF.

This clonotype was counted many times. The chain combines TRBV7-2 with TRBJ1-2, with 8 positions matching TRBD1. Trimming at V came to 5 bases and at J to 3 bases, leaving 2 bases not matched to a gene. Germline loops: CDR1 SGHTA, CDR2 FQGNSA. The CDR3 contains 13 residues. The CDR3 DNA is TGTGCCAGCAGCCGACAGGGGCACTATGGCTACACCTTC. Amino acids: CASSRQGHYGYTF.

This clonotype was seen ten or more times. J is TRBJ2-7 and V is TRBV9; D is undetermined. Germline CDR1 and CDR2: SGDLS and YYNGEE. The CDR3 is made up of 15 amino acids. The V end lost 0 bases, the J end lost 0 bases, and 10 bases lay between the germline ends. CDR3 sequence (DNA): TGTGCCAGCAGCGTAGGCAGGACCCCCTCCTACGAGCAGTACTTC. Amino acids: CASSVGRTPSYEQYF. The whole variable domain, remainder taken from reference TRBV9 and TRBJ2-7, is DSGVTQTPKHLITATGQRVTLRCSPRSGDLSVYWYQQSLDQGLQFLIQYYNGEERAKGNILERFSAQQFPDLHSELNLSSLELGDSALYFCASSVGRTPSYEQYFGPGTRLTVT.

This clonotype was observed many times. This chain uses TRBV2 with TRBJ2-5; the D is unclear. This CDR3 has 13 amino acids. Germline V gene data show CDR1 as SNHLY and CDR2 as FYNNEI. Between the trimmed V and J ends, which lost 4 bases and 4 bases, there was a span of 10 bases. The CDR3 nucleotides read TGTGCCAGCAGTGTAGAGTCGAGAGAGACCCAGTACTTC. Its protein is CASSVESRETQYF.

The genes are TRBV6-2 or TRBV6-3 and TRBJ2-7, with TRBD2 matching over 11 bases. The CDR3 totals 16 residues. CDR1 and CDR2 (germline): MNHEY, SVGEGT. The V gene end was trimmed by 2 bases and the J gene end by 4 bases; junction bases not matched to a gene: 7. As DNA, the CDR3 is TGTGCCAGCAGTTACGGCCCTAGCGGGAGGAGGTACGAGCAGTACTTC. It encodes CASSYGPSGRRYEQYF.

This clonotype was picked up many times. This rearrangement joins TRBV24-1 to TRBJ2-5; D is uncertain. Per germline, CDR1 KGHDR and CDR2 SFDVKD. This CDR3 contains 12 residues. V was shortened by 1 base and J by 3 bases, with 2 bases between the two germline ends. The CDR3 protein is CATSDFEETQYF. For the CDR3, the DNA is TGTGCCACCAGTGATTTTGAAGAGACCCAGTACTTC.

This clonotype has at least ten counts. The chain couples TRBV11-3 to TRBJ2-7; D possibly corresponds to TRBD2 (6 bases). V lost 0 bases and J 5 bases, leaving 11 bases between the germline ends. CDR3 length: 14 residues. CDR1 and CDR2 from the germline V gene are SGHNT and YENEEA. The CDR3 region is CASSLEGGRNEQYF. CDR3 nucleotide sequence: TGTGCCAGCAGCTTAGAGGGGGGACGGAACGAGCAGTACTTC.

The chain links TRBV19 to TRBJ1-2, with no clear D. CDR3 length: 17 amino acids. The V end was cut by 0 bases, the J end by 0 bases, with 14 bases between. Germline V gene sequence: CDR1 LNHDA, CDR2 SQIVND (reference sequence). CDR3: CASSIDDSGYPNYGYTF. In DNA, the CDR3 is TGTGCCAGTAGTATAGATGACTCTGGTTATCCTAACTATGGCTACACCTTC.

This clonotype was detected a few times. CDR3 region: CASSQDKIRGYYGYTF. The CDR3 nucleotides are TGCGCCAGCAGCCAAGATAAGATCCGGGGGTACTATGGCTACACCTTC. This chain connects TRBV4-1 to TRBJ1-2; TRBD1 is a possible D gene (5 bases). The CDR3 has 16 residues. Trimming left V 0 bases short and J 3 bases short, with 14 bases between. The germline V gene has CDR1 MGHRA and CDR2 YSYEKL.

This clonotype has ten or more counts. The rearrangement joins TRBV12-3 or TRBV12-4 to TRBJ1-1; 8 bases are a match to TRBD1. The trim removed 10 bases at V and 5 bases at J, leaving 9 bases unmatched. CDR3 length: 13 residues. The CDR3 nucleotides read TGTGCCACCACCAGGGGGCGGCGGACTGAAGCTTTCTTT. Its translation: CATTRGRRTEAFF.